This TCR beta chain comes out of a study of OX40 agonist ivuxolimab in advanced cancers. The wider study: Patients were treated with intravenous ivuxolimab, dosed at 0.01 to 10 mg/kg and infused every 2 weeks.

Germline values: CDR1 SEHNR, CDR2 FQNEAQ (reference sequence). J gave up 4 bases and V 4 bases, and 4 bases lay outside the gene matches. CDR3 size: 15 residues. Sequencing used immunoSEQ multiplex PCR; TCRdb keeps in-frame clones, though not all of them. The sample includes tens of thousands of clones, around 87% of them seen just once. This receptor was obtained from an adult with an advanced solid tumor such as melanoma, head and neck, liver or kidney cancer. V and J are TRBV7-9 and TRBJ2-2; the match to TRBD1 covers 9 bases. Material: CD4+ or CD8+ T cells sorted from blood, obtained in a trial of the OX40 agonist ivuxolimab. This CDR3 reads CASSSGQGTTGELFF. The CDR3 DNA is TGTGCCAGCAGCTCGGGACAGGGCACCACCGGGGAGCTGTTTTTT. Based on the CDR3 plus reference TRBV7-9 and TRBJ2-2, the full variable domain is DTGVSQNPRHKITKRGQNVTFRCDPISEHNRLYWYRQTLGQGPEFLTYFQNEAQLEKSRLLSDRFSAERPKGSFSTLEIQRTEQGDSAMYLCASSSGQGTTGELFFGEGSRLTVL.